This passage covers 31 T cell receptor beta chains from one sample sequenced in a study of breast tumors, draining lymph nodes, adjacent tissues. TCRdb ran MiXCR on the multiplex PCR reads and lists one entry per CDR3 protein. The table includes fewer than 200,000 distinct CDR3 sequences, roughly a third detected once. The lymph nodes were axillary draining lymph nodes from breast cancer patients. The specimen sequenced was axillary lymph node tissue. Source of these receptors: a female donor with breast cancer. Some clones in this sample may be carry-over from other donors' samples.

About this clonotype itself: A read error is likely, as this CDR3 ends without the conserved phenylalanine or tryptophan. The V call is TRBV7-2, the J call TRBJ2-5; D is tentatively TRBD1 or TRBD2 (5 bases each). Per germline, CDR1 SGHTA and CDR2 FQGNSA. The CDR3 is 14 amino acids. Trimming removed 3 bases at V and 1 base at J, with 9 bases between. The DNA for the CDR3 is TGTGCCAGCAGCTTCGGTGGGGGCCAAGAGACCCAGTACCCC. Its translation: CASSFGGGQETQYP.

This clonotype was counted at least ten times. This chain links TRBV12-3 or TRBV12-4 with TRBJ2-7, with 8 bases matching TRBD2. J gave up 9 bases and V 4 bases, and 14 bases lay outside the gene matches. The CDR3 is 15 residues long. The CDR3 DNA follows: TGTGCCAGCAGTTACCGGGGGGGTCTATACGAGGGGCAGTACTTC. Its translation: CASSYRGGLYEGQYF.

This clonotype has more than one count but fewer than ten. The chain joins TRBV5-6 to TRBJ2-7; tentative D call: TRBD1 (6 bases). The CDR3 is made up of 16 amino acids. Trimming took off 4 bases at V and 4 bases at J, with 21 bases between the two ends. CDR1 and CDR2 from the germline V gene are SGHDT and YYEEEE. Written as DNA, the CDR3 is TGTGCCAGCAGCAGACCGAGACAGGAGATCCCTTACGAGCAGTACTTC. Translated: CASSRPRQEIPYEQYF.

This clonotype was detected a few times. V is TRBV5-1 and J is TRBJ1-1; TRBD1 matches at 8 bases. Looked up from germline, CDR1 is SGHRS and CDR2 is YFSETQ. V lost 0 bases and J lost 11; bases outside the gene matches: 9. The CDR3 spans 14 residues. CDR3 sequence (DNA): TGCGCCAGCAGCTTGGGGTTATTGGGACAGGACGCTTTCTTT. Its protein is CASSLGLLGQDAFF. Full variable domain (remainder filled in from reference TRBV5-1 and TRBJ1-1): KAGVTQTPRYLIKTRGQQVTLSCSPISGHRSVSWYQQTPGQGLQFLFEYFSETQRNKGNFPGRFSGRQFSNSRSEMNVSTLELGDSALYLCASSLGLLGQDAFFGQGTRLTVV.

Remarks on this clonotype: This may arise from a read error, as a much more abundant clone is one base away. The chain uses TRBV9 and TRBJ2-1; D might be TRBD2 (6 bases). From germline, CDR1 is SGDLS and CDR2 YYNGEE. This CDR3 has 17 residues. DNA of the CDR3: TGTGCCAGCAGCGTCCTGTCCGGGAGAGGCTCCTACACTGAGCAGTTCTTC. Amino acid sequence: CASSVLSGRGSYTEQFF. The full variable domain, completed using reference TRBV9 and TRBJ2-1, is DSGVTQTPKHLITATGQRVTLRCSPRSGDLSVYWYQQSLDQGLQFLIQYYNGEERAKGNILERFSAQQFPDLHSELNLSSLELGDSALYFCASSVLSGRGSYTEQFFGPGTRLTVL.

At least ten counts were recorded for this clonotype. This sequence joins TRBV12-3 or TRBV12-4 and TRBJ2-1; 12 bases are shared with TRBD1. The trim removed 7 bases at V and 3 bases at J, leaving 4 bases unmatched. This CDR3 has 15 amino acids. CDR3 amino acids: CASTWDRGLYNEQFF. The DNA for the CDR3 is TGTGCCAGCACCTGGGACAGGGGGCTCTACAATGAGCAGTTCTTC.

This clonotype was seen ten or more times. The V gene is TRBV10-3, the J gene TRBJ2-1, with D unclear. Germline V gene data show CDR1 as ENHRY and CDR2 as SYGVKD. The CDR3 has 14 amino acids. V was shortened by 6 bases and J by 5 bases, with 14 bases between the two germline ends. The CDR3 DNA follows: TGTGCCATCAGCGGGCCTGTTGGGGACAATGAGCAGTTCTTC. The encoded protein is CAISGPVGDNEQFF.

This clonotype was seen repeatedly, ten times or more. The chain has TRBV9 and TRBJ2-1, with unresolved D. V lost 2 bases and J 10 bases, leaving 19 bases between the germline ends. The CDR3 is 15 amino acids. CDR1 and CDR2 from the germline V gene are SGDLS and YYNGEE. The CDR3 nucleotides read TGTGCCAGCAGCGTCCGGGCCGACCTTCTGTTCGAGCAGTTCTTC. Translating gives CASSVRADLLFEQFF.

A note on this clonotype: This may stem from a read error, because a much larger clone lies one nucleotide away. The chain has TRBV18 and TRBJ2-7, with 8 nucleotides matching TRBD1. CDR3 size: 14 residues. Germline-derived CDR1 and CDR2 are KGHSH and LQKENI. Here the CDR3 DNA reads TGTGCCAGCTCACCACCGGGACAGGCGCACGAGCGGTACTTC. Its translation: CASSPPGQAHERYF.

As DNA, the CDR3 is TGTGCCACCCATAGGGCAGGGGGACTTCAGCCCCAGCATTTT. Protein sequence: CATHRAGGLQPQHF. V usage is TRBV7-9 and J usage is TRBJ1-5; 7 bases map to TRBD1. V was pared by 10 bases and J by 6 bases, with 12 bases of the junction left unmatched. CDR1 SEHNR and CDR2 FQNEAQ come from the germline V gene (reference sequence). The CDR3 loop spans 14 amino acids.

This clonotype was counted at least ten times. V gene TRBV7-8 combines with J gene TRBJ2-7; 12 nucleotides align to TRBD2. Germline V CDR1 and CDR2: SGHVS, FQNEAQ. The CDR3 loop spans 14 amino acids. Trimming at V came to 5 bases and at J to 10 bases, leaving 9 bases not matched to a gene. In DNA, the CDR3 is TGTGCCAGCAGCGTTCCGACTAGCGGGAGAATACAGTACTTC. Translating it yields CASSVPTSGRIQYF.

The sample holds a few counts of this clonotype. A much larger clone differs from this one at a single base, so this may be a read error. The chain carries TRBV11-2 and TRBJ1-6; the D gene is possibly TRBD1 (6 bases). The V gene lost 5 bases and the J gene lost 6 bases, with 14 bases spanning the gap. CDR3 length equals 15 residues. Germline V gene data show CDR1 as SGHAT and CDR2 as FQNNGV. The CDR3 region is CASSRTAGVNSPLHF. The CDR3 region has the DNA TGTGCCAGCAGCCGAACAGCAGGGGTTAATTCACCCCTCCACTTT.

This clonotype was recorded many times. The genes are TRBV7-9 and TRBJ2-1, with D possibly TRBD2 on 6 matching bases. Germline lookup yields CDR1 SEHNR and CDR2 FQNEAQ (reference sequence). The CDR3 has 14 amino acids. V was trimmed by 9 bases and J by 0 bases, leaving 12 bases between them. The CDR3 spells CASVRESSYNEQFF. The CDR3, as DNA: TGTGCCAGTGTCCGGGAGAGCTCCTACAATGAGCAGTTCTTC.

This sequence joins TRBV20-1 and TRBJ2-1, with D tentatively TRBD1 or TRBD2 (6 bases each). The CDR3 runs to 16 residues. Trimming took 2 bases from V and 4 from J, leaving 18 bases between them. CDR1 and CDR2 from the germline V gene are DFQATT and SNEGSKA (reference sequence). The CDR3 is CSARLPGGKAYNEQFF. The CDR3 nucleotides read TGCAGTGCTAGACTCCCCGGGGGCAAGGCTTACAATGAGCAGTTCTTC.

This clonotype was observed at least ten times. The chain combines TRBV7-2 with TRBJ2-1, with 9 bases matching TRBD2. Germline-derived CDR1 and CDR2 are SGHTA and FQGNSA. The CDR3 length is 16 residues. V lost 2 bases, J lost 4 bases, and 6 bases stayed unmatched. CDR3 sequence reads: CASSLFASGTYNEQFF. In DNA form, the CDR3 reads TGTGCCAGCAGCTTATTCGCTAGCGGGACATACAATGAGCAGTTCTTC.

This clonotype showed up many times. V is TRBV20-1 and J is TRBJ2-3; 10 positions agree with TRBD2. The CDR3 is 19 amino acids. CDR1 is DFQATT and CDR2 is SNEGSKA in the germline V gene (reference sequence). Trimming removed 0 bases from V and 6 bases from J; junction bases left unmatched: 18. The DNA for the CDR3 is TGCAGTGCTAGAGATCGAGCGGGGGGGCCAGGAGCAGTTAGTGATACGCAGTATTTT. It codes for CSARDRAGGPGAVSDTQYF.

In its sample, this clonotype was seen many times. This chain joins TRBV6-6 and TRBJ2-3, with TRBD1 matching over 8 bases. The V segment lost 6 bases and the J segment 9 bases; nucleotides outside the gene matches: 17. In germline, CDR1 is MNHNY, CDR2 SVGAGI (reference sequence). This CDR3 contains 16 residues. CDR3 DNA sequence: TGTGCCAGCAGCCAGGGGGCAGGAGGTGGGGGTTCGACGCAGTATTTT. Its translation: CASSQGAGGGGSTQYF.

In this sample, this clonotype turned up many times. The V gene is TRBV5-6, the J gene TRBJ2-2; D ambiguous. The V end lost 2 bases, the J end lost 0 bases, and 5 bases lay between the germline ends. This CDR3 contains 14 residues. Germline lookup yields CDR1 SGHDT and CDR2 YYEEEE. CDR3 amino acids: CASSFVANTGELFF. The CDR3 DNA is TGTGCCAGCAGCTTCGTAGCGAACACCGGGGAGCTGTTTTTT.

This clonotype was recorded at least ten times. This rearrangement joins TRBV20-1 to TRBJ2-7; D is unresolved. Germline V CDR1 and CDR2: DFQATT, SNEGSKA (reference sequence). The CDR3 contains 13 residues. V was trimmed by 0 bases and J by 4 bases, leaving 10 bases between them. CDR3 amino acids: CSARDLNSYEQYF. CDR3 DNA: TGCAGTGCTAGAGATCTAAACAGTTACGAGCAGTACTTC.

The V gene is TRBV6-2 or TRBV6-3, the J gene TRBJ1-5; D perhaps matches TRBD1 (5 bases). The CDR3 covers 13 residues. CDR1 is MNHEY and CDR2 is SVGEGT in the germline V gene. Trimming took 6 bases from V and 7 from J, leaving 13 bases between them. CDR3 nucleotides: TGTGCCAGCAGGTTCCAGGGTAACCAGCCCCAGCATTTT. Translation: CASRFQGNQPQHF.

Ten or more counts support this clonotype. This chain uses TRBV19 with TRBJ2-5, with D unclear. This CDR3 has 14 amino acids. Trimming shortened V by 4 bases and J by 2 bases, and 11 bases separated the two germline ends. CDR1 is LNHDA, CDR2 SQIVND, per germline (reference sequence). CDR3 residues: CASSSMLSQETQYF. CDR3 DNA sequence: TGTGCCAGTAGTAGTATGCTAAGTCAAGAGACCCAGTACTTC.

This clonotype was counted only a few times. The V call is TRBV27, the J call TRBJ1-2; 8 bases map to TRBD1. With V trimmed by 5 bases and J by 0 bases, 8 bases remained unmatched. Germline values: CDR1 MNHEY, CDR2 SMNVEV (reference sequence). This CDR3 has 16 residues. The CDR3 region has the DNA TGTGCCAGCAGTCCAGGACAGGGAATGACTAACTATGGCTACACCTTC. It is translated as CASSPGQGMTNYGYTF.

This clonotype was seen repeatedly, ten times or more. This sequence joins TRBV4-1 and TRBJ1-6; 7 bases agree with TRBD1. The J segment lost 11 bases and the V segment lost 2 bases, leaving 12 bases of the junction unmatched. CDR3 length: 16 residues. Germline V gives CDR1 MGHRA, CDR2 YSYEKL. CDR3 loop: CASSQTWTGPRPPLHF. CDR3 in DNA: TGCGCCAGCAGCCAAACGTGGACAGGACCCCGGCCACCCCTCCACTTT.

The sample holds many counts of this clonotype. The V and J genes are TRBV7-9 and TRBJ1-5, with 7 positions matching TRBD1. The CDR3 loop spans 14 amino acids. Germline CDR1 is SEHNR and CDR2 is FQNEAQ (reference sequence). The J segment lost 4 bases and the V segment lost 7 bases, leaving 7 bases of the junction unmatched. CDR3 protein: CASTSLDRNQPQHF. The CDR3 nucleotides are TGTGCCAGCACCAGCTTGGACAGGAATCAGCCCCAGCATTTT.

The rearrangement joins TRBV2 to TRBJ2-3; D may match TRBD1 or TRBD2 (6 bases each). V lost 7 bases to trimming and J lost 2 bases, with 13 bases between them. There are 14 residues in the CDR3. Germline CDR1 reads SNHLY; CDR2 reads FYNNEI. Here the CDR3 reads CASNWGAYTDTQYF. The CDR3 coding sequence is TGTGCCAGCAACTGGGGGGCGTACACAGATACGCAGTATTTT.

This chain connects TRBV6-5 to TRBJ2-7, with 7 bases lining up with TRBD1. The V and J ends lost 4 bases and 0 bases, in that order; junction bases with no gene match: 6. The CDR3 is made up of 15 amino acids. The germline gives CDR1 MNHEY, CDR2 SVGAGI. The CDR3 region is CASSCSNRGSYEQYF. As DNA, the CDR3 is TGTGCCAGCAGTTGCTCGAACAGGGGCTCCTACGAGCAGTACTTC.

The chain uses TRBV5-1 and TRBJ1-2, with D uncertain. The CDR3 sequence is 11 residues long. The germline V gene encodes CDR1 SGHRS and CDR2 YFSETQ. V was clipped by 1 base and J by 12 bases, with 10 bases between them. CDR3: CASSLTPGNTF. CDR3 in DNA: TGCGCCAGCAGCTTGACCCCCGGAAACACCTTC.

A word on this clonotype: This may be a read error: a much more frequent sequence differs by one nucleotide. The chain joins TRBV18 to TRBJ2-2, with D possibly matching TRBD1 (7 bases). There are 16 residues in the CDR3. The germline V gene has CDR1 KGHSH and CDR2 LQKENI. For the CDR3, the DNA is TGTGCCAGCTCACCCTTACAGACAGGGTCCACCGGGGGGCTGTTTTTT. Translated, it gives CASSPLQTGSTGGLFF.

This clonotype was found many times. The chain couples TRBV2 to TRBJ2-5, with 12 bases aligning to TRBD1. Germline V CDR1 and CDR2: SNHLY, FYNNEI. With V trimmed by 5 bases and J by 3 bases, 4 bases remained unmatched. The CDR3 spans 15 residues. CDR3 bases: TGTGCCAGCAGTAGGGACAGGGGGCAGGAAGAGACCCAGTACTTC. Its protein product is CASSRDRGQEETQYF.

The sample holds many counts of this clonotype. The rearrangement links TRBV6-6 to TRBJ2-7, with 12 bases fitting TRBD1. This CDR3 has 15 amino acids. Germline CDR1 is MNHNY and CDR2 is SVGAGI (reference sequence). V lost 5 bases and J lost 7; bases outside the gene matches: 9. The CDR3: CASSHGGQGAKEQYF. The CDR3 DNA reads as TGTGCCAGCAGTCACGGGGGACAGGGGGCGAAAGAGCAGTACTTC.

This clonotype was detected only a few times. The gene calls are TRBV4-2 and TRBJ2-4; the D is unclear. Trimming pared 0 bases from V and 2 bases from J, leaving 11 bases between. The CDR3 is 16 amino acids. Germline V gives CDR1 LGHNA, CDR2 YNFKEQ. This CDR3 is CASSQDLREPKNIQYF. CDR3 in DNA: TGTGCCAGCAGCCAAGATCTAAGGGAACCCAAAAACATTCAGTACTTC.